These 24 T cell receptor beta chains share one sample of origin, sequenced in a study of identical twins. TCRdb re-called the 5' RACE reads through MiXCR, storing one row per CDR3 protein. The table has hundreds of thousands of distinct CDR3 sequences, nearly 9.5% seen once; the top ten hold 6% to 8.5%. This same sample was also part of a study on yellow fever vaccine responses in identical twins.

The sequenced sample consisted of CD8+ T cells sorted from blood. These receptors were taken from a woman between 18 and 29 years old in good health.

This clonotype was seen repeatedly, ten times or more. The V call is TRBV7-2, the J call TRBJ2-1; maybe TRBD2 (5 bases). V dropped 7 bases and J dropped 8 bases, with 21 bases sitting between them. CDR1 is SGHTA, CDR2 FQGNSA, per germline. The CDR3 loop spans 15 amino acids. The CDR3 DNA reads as TGTGCCAGCACGTCGGACTCCCGCGTGTTGGATGAGCAGTTCTTC. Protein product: CASTSDSRVLDEQFF. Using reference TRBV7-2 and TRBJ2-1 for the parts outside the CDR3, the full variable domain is GAGVSQSPSNKVTEKGKDVELRCDPISGHTALYWYRQSLGQGLEFLIYFQGNSAPDKSGLPSDRFSAERTGGSVSTLTIQRTQQEDSAVYLCASTSDSRVLDEQFFGPGTRLTVL.

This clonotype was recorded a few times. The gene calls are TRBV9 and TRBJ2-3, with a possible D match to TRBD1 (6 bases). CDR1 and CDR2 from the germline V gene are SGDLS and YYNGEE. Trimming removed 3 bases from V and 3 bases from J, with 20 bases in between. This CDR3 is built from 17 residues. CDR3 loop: CASSDQGGGLPTDTQYF. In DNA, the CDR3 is TGTGCCAGCAGCGACCAAGGTGGGGGCCTCCCAACAGATACGCAGTATTTT.

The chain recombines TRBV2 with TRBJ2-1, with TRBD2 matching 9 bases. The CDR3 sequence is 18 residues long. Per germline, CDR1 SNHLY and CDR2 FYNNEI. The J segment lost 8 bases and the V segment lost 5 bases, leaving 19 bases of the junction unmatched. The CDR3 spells CASSLVDMTSGDTDEQFF. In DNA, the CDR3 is TGTGCCAGCAGTTTAGTTGATATGACTAGCGGTGACACGGATGAGCAGTTCTTC.

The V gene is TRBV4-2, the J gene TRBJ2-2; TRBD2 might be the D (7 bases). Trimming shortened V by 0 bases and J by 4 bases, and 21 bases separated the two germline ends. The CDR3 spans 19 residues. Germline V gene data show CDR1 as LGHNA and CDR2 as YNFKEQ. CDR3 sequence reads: CASSQDINGGGAITGELFF. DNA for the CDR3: TGTGCCAGCAGCCAAGACATTAACGGAGGGGGGGCTATCACCGGGGAGCTGTTTTTT.

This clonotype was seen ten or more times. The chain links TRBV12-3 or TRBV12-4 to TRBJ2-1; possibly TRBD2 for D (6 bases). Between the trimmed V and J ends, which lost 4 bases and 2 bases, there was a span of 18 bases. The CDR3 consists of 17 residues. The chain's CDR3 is CASSSHDSGPTYNEQFF. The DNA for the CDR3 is TGTGCCAGCAGTTCCCATGATAGCGGACCTACCTACAATGAGCAGTTCTTC.

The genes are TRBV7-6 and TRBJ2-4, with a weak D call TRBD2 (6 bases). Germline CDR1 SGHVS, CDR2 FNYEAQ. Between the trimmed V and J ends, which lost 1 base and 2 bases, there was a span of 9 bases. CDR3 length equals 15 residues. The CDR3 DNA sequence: TGTGCCAGCAGCTTAGGGGAGGTATCCAAAAACATTCAGTACTTC. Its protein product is CASSLGEVSKNIQYF.

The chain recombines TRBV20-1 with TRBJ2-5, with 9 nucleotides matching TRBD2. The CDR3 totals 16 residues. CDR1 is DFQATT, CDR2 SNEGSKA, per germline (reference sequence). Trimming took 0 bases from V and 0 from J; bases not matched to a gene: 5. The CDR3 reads CSARDASGGHQETQYF. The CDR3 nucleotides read TGCAGTGCTAGAGATGCGAGCGGGGGGCACCAAGAGACCCAGTACTTC.

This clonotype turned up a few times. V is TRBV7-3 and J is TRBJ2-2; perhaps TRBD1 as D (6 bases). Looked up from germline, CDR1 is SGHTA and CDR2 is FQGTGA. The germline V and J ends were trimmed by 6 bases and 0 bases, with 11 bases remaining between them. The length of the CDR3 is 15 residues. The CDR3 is CASRPDRTNTGELFF. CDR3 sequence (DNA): TGTGCCAGCAGACCTGACAGGACGAACACCGGGGAGCTGTTTTTT.

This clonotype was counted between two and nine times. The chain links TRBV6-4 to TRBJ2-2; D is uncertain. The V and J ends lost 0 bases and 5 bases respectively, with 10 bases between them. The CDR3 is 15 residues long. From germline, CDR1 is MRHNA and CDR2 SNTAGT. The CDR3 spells CASSDSPQTTGELFF. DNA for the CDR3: TGTGCCAGCAGTGACTCGCCACAAACAACCGGGGAGCTGTTTTTT.

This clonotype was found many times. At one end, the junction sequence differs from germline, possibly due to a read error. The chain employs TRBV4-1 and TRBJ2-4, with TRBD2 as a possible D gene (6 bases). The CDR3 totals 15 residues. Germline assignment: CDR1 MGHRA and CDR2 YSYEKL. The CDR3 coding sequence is TGCGCCAGCAGCCAAGAGCTCCGGGGGACCTCATCCCCGCACTTC. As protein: CASSQELRGTSSPHF.

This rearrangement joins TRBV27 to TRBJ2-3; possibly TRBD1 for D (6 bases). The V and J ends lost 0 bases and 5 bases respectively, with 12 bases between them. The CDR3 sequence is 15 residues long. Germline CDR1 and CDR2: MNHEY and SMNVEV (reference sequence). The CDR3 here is CASSLSTGKRDTQYF. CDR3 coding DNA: TGTGCCAGCAGTTTATCGACAGGAAAGAGAGATACGCAGTATTTT.

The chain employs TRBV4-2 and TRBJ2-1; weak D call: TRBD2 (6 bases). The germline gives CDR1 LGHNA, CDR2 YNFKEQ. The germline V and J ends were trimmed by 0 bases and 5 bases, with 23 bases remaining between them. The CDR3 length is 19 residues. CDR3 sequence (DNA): TGTGCCAGCAGCCAAGATAGGTTGGCACTCGACGGGGGTAACAATGAGCAGTTCTTC. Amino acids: CASSQDRLALDGGNNEQFF.

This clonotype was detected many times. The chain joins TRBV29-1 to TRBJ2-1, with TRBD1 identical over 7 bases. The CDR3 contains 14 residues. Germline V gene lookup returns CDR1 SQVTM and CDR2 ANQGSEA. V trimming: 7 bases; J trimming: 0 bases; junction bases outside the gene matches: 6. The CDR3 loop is CSASGTDSYNEQFF. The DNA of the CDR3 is TGCAGCGCGTCCGGGACAGACTCCTACAATGAGCAGTTCTTC.

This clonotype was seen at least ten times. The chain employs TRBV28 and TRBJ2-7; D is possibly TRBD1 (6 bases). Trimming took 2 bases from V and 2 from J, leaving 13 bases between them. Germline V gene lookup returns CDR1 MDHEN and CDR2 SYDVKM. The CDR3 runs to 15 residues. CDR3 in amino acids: CASSLRDNNPYEQYF. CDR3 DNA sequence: TGTGCCAGCAGTTTAAGGGACAACAACCCCTACGAGCAGTACTTC.

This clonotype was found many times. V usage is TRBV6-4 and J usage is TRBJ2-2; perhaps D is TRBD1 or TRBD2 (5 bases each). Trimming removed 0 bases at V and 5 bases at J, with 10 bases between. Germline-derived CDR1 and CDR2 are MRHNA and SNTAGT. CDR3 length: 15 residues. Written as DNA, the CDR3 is TGTGCCAGCAGTGACTCGATAGAGGGGACCGGGGAGCTGTTTTTT. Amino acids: CASSDSIEGTGELFF.

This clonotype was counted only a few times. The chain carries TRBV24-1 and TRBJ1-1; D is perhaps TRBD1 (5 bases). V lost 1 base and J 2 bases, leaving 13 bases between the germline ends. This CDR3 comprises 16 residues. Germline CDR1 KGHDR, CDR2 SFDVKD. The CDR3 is CATSDFRDPINTEAFF. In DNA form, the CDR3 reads TGTGCCACCAGTGATTTCAGGGACCCGATAAACACTGAAGCTTTCTTT.

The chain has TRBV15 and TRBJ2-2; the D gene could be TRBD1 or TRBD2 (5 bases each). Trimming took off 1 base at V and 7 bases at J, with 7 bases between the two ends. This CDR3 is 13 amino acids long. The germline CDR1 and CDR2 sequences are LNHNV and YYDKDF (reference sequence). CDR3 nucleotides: TGTGCCACCAGCAGAGGGGGGAACGGGGAGCTGTTTTTT. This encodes CATSRGGNGELFF. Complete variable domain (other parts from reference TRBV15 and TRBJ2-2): DAMVIQNPRYQVTQFGKPVTLSCSQTLNHNVMYWYQQKSSQAPKLLFHYYDKDFNNEADTPDNFQSRRPNTSFCFLDIRSPGLGDTAMYLCATSRGGNGELFFGEGSRLTVL.

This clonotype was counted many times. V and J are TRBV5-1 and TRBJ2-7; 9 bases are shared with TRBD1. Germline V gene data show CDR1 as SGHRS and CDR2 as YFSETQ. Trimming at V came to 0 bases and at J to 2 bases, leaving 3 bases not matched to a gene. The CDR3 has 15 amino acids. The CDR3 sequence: CASSLGGQGTYEQYF. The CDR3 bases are TGCGCCAGCAGCTTGGGGGGACAGGGTACCTACGAGCAGTACTTC.

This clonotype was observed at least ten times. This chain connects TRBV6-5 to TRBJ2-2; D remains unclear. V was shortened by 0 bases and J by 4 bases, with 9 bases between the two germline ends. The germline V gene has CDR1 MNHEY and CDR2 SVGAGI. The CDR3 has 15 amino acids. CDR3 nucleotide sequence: TGTGCCAGCAGTTACTCGGGGATTGGCACCGGGGAGCTGTTTTTT. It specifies CASSYSGIGTGELFF.

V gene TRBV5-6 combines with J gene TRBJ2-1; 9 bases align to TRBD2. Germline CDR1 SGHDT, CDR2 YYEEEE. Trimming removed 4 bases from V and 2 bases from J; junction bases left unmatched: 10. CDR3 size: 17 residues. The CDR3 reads CASSAGLTSGPYNEQFF. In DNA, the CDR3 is TGTGCCAGCAGCGCCGGATTGACTAGCGGACCCTACAATGAGCAGTTCTTC. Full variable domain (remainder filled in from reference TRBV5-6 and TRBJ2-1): DAGVTQSPTHLIKTRGQQVTLRCSPKSGHDTVSWYQQALGQGPQFIFQYYEEEERQRGNFPDRFSGHQFPNYSSELNVNALLLGDSALYLCASSAGLTSGPYNEQFFGPGTRLTVL.

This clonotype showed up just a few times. The CDR3 is CSVEDNTGEQYF. The DNA for the CDR3 is TGCAGCGTTGAAGATAATACGGGGGAGCAGTACTTC. This chain links TRBV29-1 with TRBJ2-7; TRBD2 might be the D (5 bases). The CDR3 is 12 amino acids. In germline, CDR1 is SQVTM, CDR2 ANQGSEA. V was shortened by 0 bases and J by 7 bases, with 10 bases between the two germline ends.

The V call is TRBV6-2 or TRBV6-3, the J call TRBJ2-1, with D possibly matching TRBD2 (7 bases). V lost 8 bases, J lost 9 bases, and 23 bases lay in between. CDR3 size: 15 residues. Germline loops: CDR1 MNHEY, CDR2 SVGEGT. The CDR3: CASSTVLGGGGEQFF. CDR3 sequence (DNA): TGTGCCAGCTCTACCGTACTAGGGGGAGGGGGTGAGCAGTTCTTC.

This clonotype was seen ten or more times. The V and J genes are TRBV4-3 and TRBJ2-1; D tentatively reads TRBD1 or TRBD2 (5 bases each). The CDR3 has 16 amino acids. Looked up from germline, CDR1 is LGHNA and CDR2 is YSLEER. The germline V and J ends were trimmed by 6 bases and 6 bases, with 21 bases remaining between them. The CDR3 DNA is TGCGCCAGCAGGAATCTGGGGGAAGGCCTTTCCAATGAGCAGTTCTTC. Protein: CASRNLGEGLSNEQFF.

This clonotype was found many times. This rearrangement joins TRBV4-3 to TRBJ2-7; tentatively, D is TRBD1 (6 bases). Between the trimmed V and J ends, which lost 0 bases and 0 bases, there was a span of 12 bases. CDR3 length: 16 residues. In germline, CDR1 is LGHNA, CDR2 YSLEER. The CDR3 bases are TGCGCCAGCAGCCAAGATGCAGGGGTACTCTCCTACGAGCAGTACTTC. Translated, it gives CASSQDAGVLSYEQYF.